This T cell receptor beta chain was identified in a study of T cells in Graves' hyperthyroidism and ophthalmopathy. TCR beta CDR3 regions were amplified from RNA. HTBI primers were the set used in a first-round RT-PCR of the TCR CDR3. TCRdb re-analysed the multiplex PCR reads in MiXCR, keeping a single row per CDR3 protein. This table has about 200,000 distinct CDR3 sequences, around 18% appearing once. The CDR3 is 13 amino acids. Germline CDR1 KGHSH, CDR2 LQKENI. V lost 5 bases and J lost 8; bases outside the gene matches: 6. This clonotype appeared many times. Sequenced material: blood. The clonotype originates from a middle-aged man with Graves' hyperthyroidism. V gene TRBV18 combines with J gene TRBJ1-1; 9 nucleotides align to TRBD1. CDR3 sequence (DNA): TGTGCCAGCTCAACTACAGGGGGCGTCGAAGCTTTCTTT. Translation: CASSTTGGVEAFF.